Below are 27 T cell receptor beta chains sequenced from a single sample in a study of early T cells in non-severe SARS-CoV-2 infection. TCRdb recomputed calls from the 5' RACE reads with MiXCR, one row per CDR3 protein. The sample consists of nearly 90,000 distinct CDR3 sequences, around 15% of them appearing once. Input material: whole blood. The receptor source for this set is an adult who was a healthcare worker with PCR-confirmed SARS-CoV-2 infection or an uninfected control (not recorded which).

This clonotype was recorded a few times. The chain employs TRBV10-2 and TRBJ2-1; 11 bases are shared with TRBD1. The CDR3 loop spans 16 amino acids. Germline V CDR1 and CDR2: WSHSY, SAAADI. V lost 5 bases to trimming and J lost 0 bases; unmatched junction nucleotides: 3. CDR3 protein: CASSRTGGASYNEQFF. The CDR3, as DNA: TGCGCCAGCAGTCGGACAGGGGGCGCCTCCTACAATGAGCAGTTCTTC.

This clonotype came up a few times. CDR3 bases: TGTGCCAGCAGCTTACAAGCGGGAGGGCCCTACAATGAGCAGTTCTTC. The encoded protein is CASSLQAGGPYNEQFF. This sequence joins TRBV11-3 and TRBJ2-1; 10 nucleotides match TRBD2. Trimming cost V 2 bases and J 2 bases; bases outside gene matches: 3. Germline CDR1 and CDR2: SGHNT and YENEEA. There are 16 residues in the CDR3.

This clonotype was recorded at least ten times. The chain has TRBV6-2 or TRBV6-3 and TRBJ1-1; 11 bases are a match to TRBD1. The ends lost 3 bases at V and 4 bases at J; junction bases unmatched: 4. The CDR3 consists of 15 residues. In germline, CDR1 is MNHEY, CDR2 SVGEGT. CDR3 sequence reads: CASSYPGQGVTEAFF. CDR3 DNA: TGTGCCAGCAGTTATCCGGGACAGGGGGTCACTGAAGCTTTCTTT.

This clonotype came up many times. The gene calls are TRBV4-1 and TRBJ2-7, with D maybe TRBD1 (6 bases). Germline assignment: CDR1 MGHRA and CDR2 YSYEKL. CDR3 size: 16 residues. V lost 1 base, J lost 0 bases, and 13 bases lay in between. The CDR3 nucleotides are TGCGCCAGCAGCCAAGCGCAGGGGACACTCTCCTACGAGCAGTACTTC. It is translated as CASSQAQGTLSYEQYF.

This clonotype appeared a few times. V usage is TRBV11-2 and J usage is TRBJ1-5, with D maybe TRBD1 (5 bases). The CDR3 length is 13 residues. Trimming left V 5 bases short and J 4 bases short, with 9 bases between. CDR1 and CDR2 (germline): SGHAT, FQNNGV. This CDR3 reads CASSPDINQPQHF. CDR3 nucleotides: TGTGCCAGCAGCCCGGACATTAATCAGCCCCAGCATTTT.

This chain joins TRBV2 and TRBJ1-5; D may be TRBD1 (6 bases). This CDR3 has 11 amino acids. Trimming took 8 bases from V and 7 from J, leaving 9 bases between them. Germline values: CDR1 SNHLY, CDR2 FYNNEI. In DNA form, the CDR3 reads TGTGCCAGCGGGGGCAGGCAGCCCCAGCATTTT. Translated: CASGGRQPQHF.

The chain couples TRBV7-9 to TRBJ2-1; tentative D call: TRBD2 (5 bases). Looked up from germline, CDR1 is SEHNR and CDR2 is FQNEAQ (reference sequence). This CDR3 has 15 amino acids. V lost 0 bases and J lost 8, with 14 bases in between. CDR3 sequence reads: CASSLAPAERDEQFF. The CDR3 region has the DNA TGTGCCAGCAGCTTAGCGCCAGCGGAAAGAGATGAGCAGTTCTTC. Variable domain in full (rest from reference TRBV7-9 and TRBJ2-1): DTGVSQNPRHKITKRGQNVTFRCDPISEHNRLYWYRQTLGQGPEFLTYFQNEAQLEKSRLLSDRFSAERPKGSFSTLEIQRTEQGDSAMYLCASSLAPAERDEQFFGPGTRLTVL.

The chain employs TRBV6-5 and TRBJ2-3; D not resolved. The CDR3 loop spans 13 amino acids. Germline-derived CDR1 and CDR2 are MNHEY and SVGAGI. V shed 7 bases and J shed 1 base, with 9 bases lying between them. CDR3 in amino acids: CASNRERTDTQYF. The CDR3, as DNA: TGTGCCAGCAACCGCGAACGCACAGATACGCAGTATTTT.

In this sample, this clonotype turned up many times. The rearrangement links TRBV7-6 to TRBJ2-4; D not certain. The germline CDR1 and CDR2 sequences are SGHVS and FNYEAQ. CDR3 length: 14 residues. The V end lost 5 bases, the J end lost 5 bases, and 13 bases lay between the germline ends. The CDR3 sequence is CASSPVDNQNIQYF. DNA for the CDR3: TGTGCCAGCAGCCCGGTAGACAATCAAAACATTCAGTACTTC.

V and J are TRBV6-5 and TRBJ2-1, with a tentative D call TRBD2 (5 bases). With 5 bases removed from V and 8 bases from J, the gap between germline ends came to 25 bases. Per germline, CDR1 MNHEY and CDR2 SVGAGI. The CDR3 length is 17 residues. This CDR3 reads CASSRGSGPILTDEQFF. The CDR3 DNA reads as TGTGCCAGCAGTCGAGGGAGCGGTCCCATCCTTACAGATGAGCAGTTCTTC.

The chain couples TRBV20-1 to TRBJ1-5; TRBD1 matches 7 bases. The J segment lost 6 bases and the V segment lost 5 bases, leaving 7 bases of the junction unmatched. The length of the CDR3 is 13 residues. The germline V gene has CDR1 DFQATT and CDR2 SNEGSKA (reference sequence). The CDR3 region has the DNA TGCAGTGCTCGGACAGGCGAGGGTCAGCCCCAGCATTTT. This translates into CSARTGEGQPQHF.

The sample holds many counts of this clonotype. V and J are TRBV7-3 and TRBJ1-1, with D possibly TRBD1 on 5 matching bases. This CDR3 is 15 amino acids long. V was shortened by 5 bases and J by 5 bases, with 18 bases between the two germline ends. Germline CDR1 and CDR2: SGHTA and FQGTGA. CDR3 protein: CASSHSSSGTTEAFF. For the CDR3, the DNA is TGTGCCAGCAGCCATTCCTCTTCAGGGACTACTGAAGCTTTCTTT.

The chain employs TRBV4-1 and TRBJ2-1; 8 bases match TRBD2. Germline V gene data show CDR1 as MGHRA and CDR2 as YSYEKL. V was pared by 3 bases and J by 5 bases, with 9 bases of the junction left unmatched. The length of the CDR3 is 16 residues. The CDR3 DNA follows: TGCGCCAGCAGCCACCGACGGACTAGCCGGGACAATGAGCAGTTCTTC. Protein sequence: CASSHRRTSRDNEQFF.

This clonotype occurred a few times. This chain connects TRBV6-5 to TRBJ1-5; 9 positions match TRBD1. Germline V gene data show CDR1 as MNHEY and CDR2 as SVGAGI. The trim removed 1 base at V and 2 bases at J, leaving 9 bases unmatched. The CDR3 has 18 residues. The CDR3 DNA follows: TGTGCCAGCAGTTACTACCCGCCGACAGGGGGTCGCAATCAGCCCCAGCATTTT. It specifies CASSYYPPTGGRNQPQHF.

This clonotype has only a few counts. The rearrangement joins TRBV7-8 to TRBJ2-5; 12 nucleotides agree with TRBD1. The CDR3 is 16 amino acids. Germline V gene data show CDR1 as SGHVS and CDR2 as FQNEAQ. Trimming removed 3 bases from V and 1 base from J; junction bases left unmatched: 3. CDR3 bases: TGTGCCAGCAGCTTGCGGGACAGGGGGCTCCAAGAGACCCAGTACTTC. Translation: CASSLRDRGLQETQYF. The variable domain in full, completed from reference TRBV7-8 and TRBJ2-5, reads GAGVSQSPRYKVAKRGQDVALRCDPISGHVSLFWYQQALGQGPEFLTYFQNEAQLDKSGLPSDRFFAERPEGSVSTLKIQRTQQEDSAVYLCASSLRDRGLQETQYFGPGTRLLVL.

This clonotype was counted at least ten times. This rearrangement joins TRBV12-3 or TRBV12-4 to TRBJ2-1, with TRBD2 identical over 9 bases. Trimming at V came to 5 bases and at J to 7 bases, leaving 12 bases not matched to a gene. The CDR3 has 16 amino acids. CDR3 in amino acids: CASSPSSSSGSNEQFF. The CDR3 nucleotides are TGTGCCAGCAGTCCTTCCTCGAGTAGCGGGAGTAATGAGCAGTTCTTC.

J is TRBJ2-7 and V is TRBV14, with D perhaps TRBD2 (5 bases). Trimming took 4 bases from V and 7 from J, leaving 20 bases between them. This CDR3 is 15 amino acids long. Germline V gene sequence: CDR1 SGHDN, CDR2 FVKESK. The DNA for the CDR3 is TGTGCCAGCAGCCGACCCCGGACCGGGTCGGGGGAGCAGTACTTC. Amino acid sequence: CASSRPRTGSGEQYF. Looking up the rest from reference TRBV14 and TRBJ2-7 gives the full variable domain: EAGVTQFPSHSVIEKGQTVTLRCDPISGHDNLYWYRRVMGKEIKFLLHFVKESKQDESGMPNNRFLAERTGGTYSTLKVQPAELEDSGVYFCASSRPRTGSGEQYFGPGTRLTVT.

The chain recombines TRBV29-1 with TRBJ2-5; perhaps TRBD2 as D (6 bases). This CDR3 is built from 15 residues. CDR1 and CDR2 from the germline V gene are SQVTM and ANQGSEA. The V end was cut by 6 bases, the J end by 3 bases, with 20 bases between. CDR3 loop: CSVLRRANAEETQYF. CDR3 nucleotide sequence: TGCAGCGTCCTACGGAGGGCAAATGCAGAAGAGACCCAGTACTTC.

The chain recombines TRBV12-3 or TRBV12-4 with TRBJ1-2, with a weak D call TRBD1 (5 bases). With 3 bases removed from V and 5 bases from J, the gap between germline ends came to 16 bases. The CDR3 has 15 amino acids. The CDR3, as DNA: TGTGCCAGCAGTTTGGGACGGCTGGACTCTTATGGCTACACCTTC. It translates to CASSLGRLDSYGYTF.

V and J are TRBV30 and TRBJ1-1; TRBD1 aligns across 9 bases. Germline CDR1 GTSNPN, CDR2 SVGIG (reference sequence). The junction had 0 bases not matched to a gene; V was cut back by 1 base and J by 3 bases. This CDR3 region has 13 residues. The CDR3 spells CAWSGTGDTEAFF. DNA for the CDR3: TGTGCCTGGAGTGGGACAGGGGACACTGAAGCTTTCTTT.

This clonotype was counted a few times. The rearrangement joins TRBV6-1 to TRBJ1-2; tentative D call: TRBD1 (6 bases). V was shortened by 8 bases and J by 3 bases, with 10 bases between the two germline ends. CDR1 and CDR2 (germline): MNHNS, SASEGT. The CDR3 consists of 12 residues. CDR3 region: CASGGGYYGYTF. CDR3 in DNA: TGTGCCAGCGGGGGCGGCTACTATGGCTACACCTTC.

The rearrangement uses TRBV27 and TRBJ2-7, with TRBD1 matching 10 bases. This CDR3 has 15 residues. In germline, CDR1 is MNHEY, CDR2 SMNVEV (reference sequence). V dropped 5 bases and J dropped 3; count of bases not matched to a gene: 7. In DNA form, the CDR3 reads TGTGCCAGCAGTCCGACAGGGGGCAGTTTCTACGAGCAGTACTTC. Residues: CASSPTGGSFYEQYF.

This chain links TRBV12-3 or TRBV12-4 with TRBJ1-1; D remains unclear. This CDR3 comprises 14 residues. Deletions cut 7 bases from V and 3 bases from J, with 15 bases between. The CDR3 is CASTTPGRDTEAFF. CDR3 nucleotides: TGTGCCAGCACCACCCCCGGCCGGGACACTGAAGCTTTCTTT.

The J gene is TRBJ2-4, the V gene TRBV7-9; D might be TRBD1 or TRBD2, each matching 5 bases. Trimming left V 8 bases short and J 8 bases short, with 13 bases between. This CDR3 spans 12 amino acids. Germline values: CDR1 SEHNR, CDR2 FQNEAQ (reference sequence). CDR3 in DNA: TGTGCCAGCGATGAGGGGTCGGACATTCAGTACTTC. Residues: CASDEGSDIQYF.

This clonotype turned up a few times. The chain recombines TRBV7-9 with TRBJ1-2, with no clear D. Germline V gene data show CDR1 as SEHNR and CDR2 as FQNEAQ (reference sequence). This CDR3 is 14 amino acids long. V was shortened by 5 bases and J by 0 bases, with 10 bases between the two germline ends. CDR3 DNA sequence: TGTGCCAGCAGCCCCCTTGGAACTAACTATGGCTACACCTTC. It is translated as CASSPLGTNYGYTF. Supplemented by reference TRBV7-9 and TRBJ1-2, the full variable domain reads DTGVSQNPRHKITKRGQNVTFRCDPISEHNRLYWYRQTLGQGPEFLTYFQNEAQLEKSRLLSDRFSAERPKGSFSTLEIQRTEQGDSAMYLCASSPLGTNYGYTFGSGTRLTVV.

This clonotype was observed a handful of times. DNA for the CDR3: TGTGCCAGCGCCCGGGACAGCCCCTACGAGCAGTACTTC. Amino acids: CASARDSPYEQYF. The chain employs TRBV28 and TRBJ2-7; TRBD1 aligns across 7 bases. V lost 8 bases to trimming and J lost 2 bases; unmatched junction nucleotides: 6. There are 13 residues in the CDR3. Germline loops: CDR1 MDHEN, CDR2 SYDVKM. The whole variable domain, remainder taken from reference TRBV28 and TRBJ2-7, is DVKVTQSSRYLVKRTGEKVFLECVQDMDHENMFWYRQDPGLGLRLIYFSYDVKMKEKGDIPEGYSVSREKKERFSLILESASTNQTSMYLCASARDSPYEQYFGPGTRLTVT.

The chain combines TRBV5-1 with TRBJ1-1; D call uncertain. The CDR3 spans 14 residues. V shed 3 bases and J shed 4 bases, with 13 bases lying between them. Per germline, CDR1 SGHRS and CDR2 YFSETQ. The CDR3, as DNA: TGCGCCAGCAGCTCGCCGACTGCACTCACTGAAGCTTTCTTT. Translated, it gives CASSSPTALTEAFF.